Following are 2 T cell receptor beta chains from one sample sequenced in a study of T cell responses to AZD1222 COVID-19 vaccine listed by TCRdb under 2021. Reading the label with the study, this specimen's time point is: baseline before first vaccination. What this sample's treatment or condition label stands for: meningococcal conjugate vaccine given as trial control. Library preparation was by the immunoSEQ multiplex PCR assay. TCRdb obtained this table from immuneACCESS and retained in-frame rearrangements with V and J assigned. These tables miss some clones; where compared with another copy, unresolved V genes account for less than half of the shortfall, and the remainder is unexplained. The sample records roughly 80,000 clones, over 80% of which are singletons. The ten largest clones take up roughly 4.3% of the sample. The sample was peripheral blood, taken on day 0 of MenACWY control vaccination. Source of these receptors: an adult in good health.

The chain is built from TRBV6-5 and TRBJ2-5, with no clear D. Trimming took 0 bases from V and 1 from J, leaving 6 bases between them. Germline CDR1 reads MNHEY; CDR2 reads SVGAGI. This CDR3 spans 14 amino acids. CDR3 sequence: CASSYSSRQETQYF. CDR3 in DNA: TGTGCCAGCAGTTACTCATCGCGCCAAGAGACCCAGTACTTC.

V gene TRBV3-1 (or the pseudogene TRBV3-2) combines with J gene TRBJ1-2; D is perhaps TRBD1 (6 bases). Germline assignment: CDR1 LGHDT and CDR2 YNNKEL (reference sequence). The V end was cut by 0 bases, the J end by 6 bases, with 11 bases between. This CDR3 has 14 residues. This chain's CDR3 is CASSQDSRGDGYTF. The CDR3 DNA is TGTGCCAGCAGCCAAGATTCCAGGGGAGATGGCTACACCTTC.